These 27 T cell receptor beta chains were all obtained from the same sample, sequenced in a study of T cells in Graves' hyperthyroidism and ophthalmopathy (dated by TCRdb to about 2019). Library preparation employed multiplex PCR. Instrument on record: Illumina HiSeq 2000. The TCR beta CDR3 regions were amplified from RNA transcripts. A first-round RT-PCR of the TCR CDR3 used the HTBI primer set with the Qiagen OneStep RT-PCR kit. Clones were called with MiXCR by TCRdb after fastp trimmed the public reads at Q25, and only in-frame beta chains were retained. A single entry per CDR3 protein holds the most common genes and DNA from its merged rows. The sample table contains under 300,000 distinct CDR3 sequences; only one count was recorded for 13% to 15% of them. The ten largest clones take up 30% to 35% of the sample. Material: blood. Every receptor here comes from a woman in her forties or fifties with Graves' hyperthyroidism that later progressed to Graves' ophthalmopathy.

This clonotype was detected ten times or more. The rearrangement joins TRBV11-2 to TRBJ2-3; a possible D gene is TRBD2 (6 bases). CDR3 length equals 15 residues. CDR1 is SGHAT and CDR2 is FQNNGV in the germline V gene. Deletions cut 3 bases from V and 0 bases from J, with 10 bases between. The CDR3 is CASSFSGSSTDTQYF. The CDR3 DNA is TGTGCCAGCAGCTTCAGCGGGTCTAGCACAGATACGCAGTATTTT.

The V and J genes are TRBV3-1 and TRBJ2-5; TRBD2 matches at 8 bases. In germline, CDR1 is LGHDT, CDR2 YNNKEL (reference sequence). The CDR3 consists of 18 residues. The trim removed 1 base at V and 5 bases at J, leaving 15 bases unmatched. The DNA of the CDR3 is TGTGCCAGCAGCCAAGGGAACCAGCCGGGACTAGGTGTGGAGACCCAGTACTTC. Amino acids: CASSQGNQPGLGVETQYF.

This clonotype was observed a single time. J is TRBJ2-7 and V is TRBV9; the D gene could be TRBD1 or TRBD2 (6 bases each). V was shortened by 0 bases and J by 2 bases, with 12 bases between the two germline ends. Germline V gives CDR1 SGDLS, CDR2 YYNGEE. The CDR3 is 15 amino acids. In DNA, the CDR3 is TGTGCCAGCAGCGTAGAGGGGGGAGCAACCTACGAGCAGTACTTC. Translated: CASSVEGGATYEQYF.

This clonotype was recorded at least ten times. Here the CDR3 DNA reads TGTGCCAGCAGCACTTTTGGGGTAGCGGGTAACCAAGAGACCCAGTACTTC. It specifies CASSTFGVAGNQETQYF. The chain employs TRBV12-3 or TRBV12-4 and TRBJ2-5, with 7 bases aligning to TRBD2. The trim removed 6 bases at V and 0 bases at J, leaving 13 bases unmatched. The CDR3 is made up of 17 amino acids.

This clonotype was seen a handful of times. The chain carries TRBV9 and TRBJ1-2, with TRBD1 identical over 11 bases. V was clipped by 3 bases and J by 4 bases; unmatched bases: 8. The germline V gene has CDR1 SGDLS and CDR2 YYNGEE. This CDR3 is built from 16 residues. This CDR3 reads CASSGTGTGGTYGYTF. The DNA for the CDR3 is TGTGCCAGCAGCGGGACCGGGACAGGGGGAACCTATGGCTACACCTTC.

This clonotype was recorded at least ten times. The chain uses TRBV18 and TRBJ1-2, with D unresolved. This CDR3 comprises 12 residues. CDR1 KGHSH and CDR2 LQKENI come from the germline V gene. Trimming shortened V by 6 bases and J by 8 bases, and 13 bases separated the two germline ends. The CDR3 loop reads CASSPLRSGYTF. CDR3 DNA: TGTGCCAGCTCTCCTCTTCGGTCGGGCTACACCTTC. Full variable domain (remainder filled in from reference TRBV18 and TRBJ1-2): NAGVMQNPRHLVRRRGQEARLRCSPMKGHSHVYWYRQLPEEGLKFMVYLQKENIIDESGMPKERFSAEFPKEGPSILRIQQVVRGDSAAYFCASSPLRSGYTFGSGTRLTVV.

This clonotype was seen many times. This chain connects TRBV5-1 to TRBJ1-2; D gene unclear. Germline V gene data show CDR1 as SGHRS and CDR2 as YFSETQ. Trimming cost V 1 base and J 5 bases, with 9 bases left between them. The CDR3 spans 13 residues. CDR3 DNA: TGCGCCAGCAGCTTGAACGATCTTTATGGCTACACCTTC. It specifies CASSLNDLYGYTF.

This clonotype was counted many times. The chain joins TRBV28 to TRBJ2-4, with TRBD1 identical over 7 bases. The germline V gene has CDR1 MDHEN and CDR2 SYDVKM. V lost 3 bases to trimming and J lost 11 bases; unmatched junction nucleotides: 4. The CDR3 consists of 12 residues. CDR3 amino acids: CASSLTGQVQYF. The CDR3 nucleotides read TGTGCCAGCAGTTTGACAGGACAGGTTCAGTACTTC.

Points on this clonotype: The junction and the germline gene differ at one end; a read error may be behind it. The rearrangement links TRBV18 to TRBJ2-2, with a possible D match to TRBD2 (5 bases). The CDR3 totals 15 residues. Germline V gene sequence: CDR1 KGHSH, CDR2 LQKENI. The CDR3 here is CVSSPPGMNTGELFF. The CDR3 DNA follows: TGTGTCAGCTCACCACCGGGGATGAACACCGGGGAGCTGTTTTTT.

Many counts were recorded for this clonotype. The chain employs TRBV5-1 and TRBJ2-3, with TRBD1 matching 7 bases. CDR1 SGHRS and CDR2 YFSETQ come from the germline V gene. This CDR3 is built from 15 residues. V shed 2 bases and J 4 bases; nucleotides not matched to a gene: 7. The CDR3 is CASSLQGRGPDTQYF. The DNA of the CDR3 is TGCGCCAGCAGCTTACAGGGGAGAGGGCCAGATACGCAGTATTTT.

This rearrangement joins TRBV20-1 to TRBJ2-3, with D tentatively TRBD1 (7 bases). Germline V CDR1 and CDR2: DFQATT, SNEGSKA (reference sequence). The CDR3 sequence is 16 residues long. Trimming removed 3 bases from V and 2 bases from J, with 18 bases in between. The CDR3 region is CSASGGGTVTTDTQYF. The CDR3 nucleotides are TGCAGTGCTAGTGGTGGAGGGACAGTTACCACAGATACGCAGTATTTT.

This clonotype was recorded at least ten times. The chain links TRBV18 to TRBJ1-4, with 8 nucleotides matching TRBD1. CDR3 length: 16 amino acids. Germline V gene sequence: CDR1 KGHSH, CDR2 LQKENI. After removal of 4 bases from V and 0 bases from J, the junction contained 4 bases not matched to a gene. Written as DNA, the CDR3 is TGTGCCAGCTCACGACAGGGGATTGCAACTAATGAAAAACTGTTTTTT. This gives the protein CASSRQGIATNEKLFF.

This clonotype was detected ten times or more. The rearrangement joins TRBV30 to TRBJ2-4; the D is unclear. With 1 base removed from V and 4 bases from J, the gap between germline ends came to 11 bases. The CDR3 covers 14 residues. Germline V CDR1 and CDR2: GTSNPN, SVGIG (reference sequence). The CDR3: CAWSARWTKNIQYF. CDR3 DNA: TGTGCCTGGAGTGCCCGGTGGACGAAAAACATTCAGTACTTC.

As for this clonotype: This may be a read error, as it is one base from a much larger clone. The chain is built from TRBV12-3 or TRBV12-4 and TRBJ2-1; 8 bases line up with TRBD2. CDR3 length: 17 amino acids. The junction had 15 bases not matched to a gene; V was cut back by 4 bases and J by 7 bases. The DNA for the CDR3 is TGTGCCAGCAGTTCTTATGGAGCGGGAGAGGGGTTGAATGAGCAGTTCTTC. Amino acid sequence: CASSSYGAGEGLNEQFF.

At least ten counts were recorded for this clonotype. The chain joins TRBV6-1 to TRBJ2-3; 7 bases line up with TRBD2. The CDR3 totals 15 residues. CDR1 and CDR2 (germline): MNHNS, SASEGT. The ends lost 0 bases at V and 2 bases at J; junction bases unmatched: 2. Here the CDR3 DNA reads TGTGCCAGCAGTGAAGCGGGACTATCCACAGATACGCAGTATTTT. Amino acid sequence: CASSEAGLSTDTQYF.

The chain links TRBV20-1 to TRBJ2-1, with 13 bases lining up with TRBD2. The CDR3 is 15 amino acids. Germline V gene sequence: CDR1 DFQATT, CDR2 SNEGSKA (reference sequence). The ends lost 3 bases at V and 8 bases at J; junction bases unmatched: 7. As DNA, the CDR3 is TGCAGTGCTAGCCGGACTAGCGGGAGATTCGATGAGCAGTTCTTC. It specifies CSASRTSGRFDEQFF.

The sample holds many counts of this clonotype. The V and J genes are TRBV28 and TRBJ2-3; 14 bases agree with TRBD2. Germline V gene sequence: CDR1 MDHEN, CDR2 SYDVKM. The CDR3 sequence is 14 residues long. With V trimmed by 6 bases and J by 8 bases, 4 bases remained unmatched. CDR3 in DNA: TGTGCCAGCAGCATAGGGACTAGCGGGAGTACGCAGTATTTT. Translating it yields CASSIGTSGSTQYF.

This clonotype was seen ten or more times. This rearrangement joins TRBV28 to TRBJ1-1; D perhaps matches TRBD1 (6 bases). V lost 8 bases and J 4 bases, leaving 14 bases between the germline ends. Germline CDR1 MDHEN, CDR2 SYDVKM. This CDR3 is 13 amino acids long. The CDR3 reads CASYFGGGTEAFF. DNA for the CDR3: TGTGCCAGCTATTTCGGAGGGGGCACTGAAGCTTTCTTT.

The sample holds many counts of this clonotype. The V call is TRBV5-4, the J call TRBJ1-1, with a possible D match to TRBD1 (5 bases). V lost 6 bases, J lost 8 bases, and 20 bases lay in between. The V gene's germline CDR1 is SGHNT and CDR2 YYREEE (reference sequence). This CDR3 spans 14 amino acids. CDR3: CASTPGGATGEAFF. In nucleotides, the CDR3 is TGTGCCAGCACACCGGGCGGGGCCACCGGGGAAGCTTTCTTT.

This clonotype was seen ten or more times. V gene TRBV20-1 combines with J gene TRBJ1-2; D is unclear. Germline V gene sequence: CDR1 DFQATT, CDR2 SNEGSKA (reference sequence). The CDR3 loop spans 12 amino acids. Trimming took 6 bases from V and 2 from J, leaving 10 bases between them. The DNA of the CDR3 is TGCAGTGCCAAGGGTGGCAACTATGGCTACACCTTC. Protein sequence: CSAKGGNYGYTF.

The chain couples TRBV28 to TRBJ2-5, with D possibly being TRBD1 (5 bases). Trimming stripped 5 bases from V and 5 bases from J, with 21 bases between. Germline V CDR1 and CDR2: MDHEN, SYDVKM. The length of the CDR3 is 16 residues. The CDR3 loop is CASSTSAGIRRETQYF. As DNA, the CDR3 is TGTGCCAGCAGTACCTCGGCAGGGATAAGGCGGGAGACCCAGTACTTC.

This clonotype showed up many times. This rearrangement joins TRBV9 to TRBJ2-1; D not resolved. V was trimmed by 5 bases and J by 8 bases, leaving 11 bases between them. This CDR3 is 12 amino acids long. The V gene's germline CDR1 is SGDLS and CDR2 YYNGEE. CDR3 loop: CASRKRGYEQFF. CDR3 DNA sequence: TGTGCCAGCAGAAAAAGAGGCTATGAGCAGTTCTTC.

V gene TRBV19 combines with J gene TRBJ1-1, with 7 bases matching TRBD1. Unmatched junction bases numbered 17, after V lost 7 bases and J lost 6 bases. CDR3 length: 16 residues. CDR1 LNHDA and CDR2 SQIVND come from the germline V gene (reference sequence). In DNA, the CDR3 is TGTGCCAGTACCAAACATAGGGGGCGCGGCTCTCCTGAAGCTTTCTTT. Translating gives CASTKHRGRGSPEAFF.

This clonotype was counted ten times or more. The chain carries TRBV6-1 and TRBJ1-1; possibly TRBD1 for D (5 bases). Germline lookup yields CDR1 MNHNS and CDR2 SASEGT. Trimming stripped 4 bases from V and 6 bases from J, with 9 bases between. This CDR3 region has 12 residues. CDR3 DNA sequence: TGTGCCAGCAGTGCCCGGGGGTCTGAAGCTTTCTTT. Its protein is CASSARGSEAFF.

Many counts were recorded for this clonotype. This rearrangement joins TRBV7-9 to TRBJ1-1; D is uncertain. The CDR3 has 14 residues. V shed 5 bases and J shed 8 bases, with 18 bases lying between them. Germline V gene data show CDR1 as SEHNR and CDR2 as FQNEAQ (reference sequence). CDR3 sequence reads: CASSPSLGSLEAFF. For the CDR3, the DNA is TGTGCCAGCAGCCCCAGCTTAGGGTCGTTGGAAGCTTTCTTT.

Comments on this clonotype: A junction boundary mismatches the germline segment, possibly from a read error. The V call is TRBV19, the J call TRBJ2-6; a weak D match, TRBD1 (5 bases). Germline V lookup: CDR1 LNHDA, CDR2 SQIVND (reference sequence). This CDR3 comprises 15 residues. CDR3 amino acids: CASISSYSGANVPTF. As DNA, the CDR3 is TGTGCCAGTATCTCATCGTACTCTGGGGCCAACGTCCCGACTTTC.

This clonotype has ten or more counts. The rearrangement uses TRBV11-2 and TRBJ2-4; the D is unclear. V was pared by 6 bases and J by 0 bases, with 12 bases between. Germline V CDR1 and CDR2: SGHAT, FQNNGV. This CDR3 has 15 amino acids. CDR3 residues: CASRTNWGAKNIQYF. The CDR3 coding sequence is TGTGCCAGCAGAACTAACTGGGGAGCCAAAAACATTCAGTACTTC.